This T cell receptor (beta chain) was recorded in a study of T cell responses to AZD1222 COVID-19 vaccine. Findings and caveats of the study: AZD1222 recipients seropositive at baseline numbered only 6 or 7. Receipt of two AZD1222 doses was followed by a rise in Spike-specific TCR breadth and depth.

The ends were cut back, 0 bases at V and 8 bases at J, with 10 bases in the middle. From germline, CDR1 is MNHEY and CDR2 SMNVEV (reference sequence). The CDR3 consists of 13 residues. About this clone itself: The antigen is unknown.

Sequenced by immunoSEQ multiplex PCR; TCRdb stores in-frame clones only, minus some. The sample contains around 140,000 clones, around 90% of which appear only once. The rearrangement uses TRBV27 and TRBJ1-2, with unresolved D. The clonotype originates from an adult who received the AZD1222 COVID-19 vaccine. Source: peripheral blood, taken 28 days after the second AZD1222 dose. The CDR3 DNA follows: TGTGCCAGCAGTTTATCTTACGGGCGGGGCTACACCTTC. This sequence encodes CASSLSYGRGYTF.